This TCR beta chain was identified in a study of blood T cell repertoires in COVID-19. Turning to the study itself: The study drew acute and convalescent COVID-19 samples from the United States, Italy and Spain.

Under the authors' procedure: Scientists estimated how many nucleated cells there were by amplifying reference gene primers. The method was immunoSEQ multiplex PCR; TCRdb's version includes in-frame clones alone and lacks a portion of them. V and J calls and clone size follow that table, whereas D and trimming were derived from the DNA. The sample holds roughly 320,000 clones; 85% to 90% are singletons and the top ten take less than 2%. During active infection, Seattle patients enrolled and were then monitored through disease. The CDR3 consists of 14 residues. After removal of 6 bases from V and 5 bases from J, the junction contained 3 bases not matched to a gene. The germline CDR1 and CDR2 sequences are SNHLY and FYNNEI.

This receptor was taken from a woman aged 30 to 39 with COVID-19, enrolled during active disease. Sequencing was carried out using peripheral blood. The rearrangement joins TRBV2 to TRBJ2-2; 10 bases match TRBD1. Here the CDR3 reads CASSEDRGTGELFF. The DNA of the CDR3 is TGTGCCAGCAGCGAGGACAGGGGGACCGGGGAGCTGTTTTTT.